This TCR beta chain was found in a study of blood T cell repertoires in COVID-19. Study context: Material from acute and convalescent COVID-19 was sourced from the United States, Italy and Spain. PBMCs, B-cell-depleted T cells, or T cells were the source of the cDNA or gDNA that made up the material.

In the source study's methods: Amplification with reference gene primers provided the estimates of nucleated cell counts. Using immunoSEQ multiplex PCR, the repertoire was profiled, and TCRdb retains in-frame clones only, with some absent. The V and J calls and clone size are taken from that table; D and trimming were inferred from the DNA. The profile covers roughly 130,000 clones, with over 75% appearing a single time and more than 3.5% taken by the ten largest. Source material: peripheral blood. This TCR was recovered from a woman aged 60 to 75 with acute or convalescent COVID-19.

The CDR3, as DNA: TGTGCCAGCAGCTTATGGGGGACAGGGACCACAGATACGCAGTATTTT. This translates into CASSLWGTGTTDTQYF. The chain combines TRBV7-2 with TRBJ2-3; 9 bases are shared with TRBD1. J was trimmed by 2 bases and V by 2 bases; bases with no gene match: 5. This CDR3 is built from 16 residues. Germline CDR1 is SGHTA and CDR2 is FQGNSA.